The rows below give T cell receptor beta chains drawn from one sample of a study of spatial heterogeneity in lung cancer. TCRdb re-called the 5' RACE reads through MiXCR, storing one row per CDR3 protein. This table holds some 97,000 distinct CDR3 sequences, under 4.5% found once. The material was lung tumor tissue, obtained at surgery. The receptors derive from a male donor with early-stage non-small cell lung cancer. Each CDR3 is given without its conserved first and last residue. The order of the fields is V gene, D gene, J gene, CDR3 protein. The D gene is left open where the match is weak.

v_gene: TRBV15
d_gene: .
j_gene: TRBJ2-5
CDR3aa: ATSRDRVGETQY

v_gene: TRBV10-2
d_gene: .
j_gene: TRBJ2-5
CDR3aa: ASSSGPGTFTQY

v_gene: TRBV5-1
d_gene: TRBD2
j_gene: TRBJ2-1
CDR3aa: ASSFSTSGSRGEQF

v_gene: TRBV12-3/TRBV12-4
d_gene: TRBD1
j_gene: TRBJ1-5
CDR3aa: ASSLTFGTGTNQPQH

v_gene: TRBV14
d_gene: TRBD1
j_gene: TRBJ2-1
CDR3aa: ASSSQGASYNEQF

v_gene: TRBV30
d_gene: TRBD1
j_gene: TRBJ1-4
CDR3aa: AWTNTGTGGEKLF

v_gene: TRBV5-4
d_gene: .
j_gene: TRBJ2-7
CDR3aa: ASSLDSRDYEQY

v_gene: TRBV12-3/TRBV12-4
d_gene: .
j_gene: TRBJ2-6
CDR3aa: ASSTDGTLSGANVLT

v_gene: TRBV7-2
d_gene: .
j_gene: TRBJ2-7
CDR3aa: ASRDGTRVEVEQY

v_gene: TRBV4-1
d_gene: .
j_gene: TRBJ2-2
CDR3aa: ASSQIINTGELF

v_gene: TRBV5-1
d_gene: TRBD1
j_gene: TRBJ2-6
CDR3aa: ASGTGGSGANVLT

v_gene: TRBV4-1
d_gene: .
j_gene: TRBJ1-1
CDR3aa: ASSQEGGRLNTEAF

v_gene: TRBV12-3/TRBV12-4
d_gene: .
j_gene: TRBJ1-4
CDR3aa: ASSFGLSGEKLF

v_gene: TRBV20-1
d_gene: .
j_gene: TRBJ2-3
CDR3aa: SVSPFTDTQY

v_gene: TRBV7-9
d_gene: .
j_gene: TRBJ1-1
CDR3aa: ASSHPGPRGNFEAF

v_gene: TRBV6-1
d_gene: TRBD1
j_gene: TRBJ2-1
CDR3aa: ASSRTGSYNEQF

v_gene: TRBV5-1
d_gene: TRBD1
j_gene: TRBJ2-5
CDR3aa: ASRTRGLETQY

v_gene: TRBV12-5
d_gene: .
j_gene: TRBJ2-1
CDR3aa: ASGKPQNNEQF

v_gene: TRBV7-9
d_gene: TRBD2
j_gene: TRBJ2-5
CDR3aa: ASSRLAEETQY

v_gene: TRBV20-1
d_gene: TRBD2
j_gene: TRBJ2-1
CDR3aa: SARLAGIYNEQF

v_gene: TRBV4-1
d_gene: .
j_gene: TRBJ2-7
CDR3aa: ASSQDFAGYEQY

v_gene: TRBV29-1
d_gene: .
j_gene: TRBJ2-3
CDR3aa: SVVFTRGDTQY

v_gene: TRBV29-1
d_gene: .
j_gene: TRBJ2-6
CDR3aa: SVADAGANVLT

v_gene: TRBV10-3
d_gene: .
j_gene: TRBJ2-1
CDR3aa: AIGLYNEQF

v_gene: TRBV5-1
d_gene: .
j_gene: TRBJ2-1
CDR3aa: ASSLLGLAAEQF

v_gene: TRBV28
d_gene: .
j_gene: TRBJ1-1
CDR3aa: ASTVRVPGGLKAF

v_gene: TRBV28
d_gene: .
j_gene: TRBJ1-1
CDR3aa: ASSTLIRGGGGTEAF

v_gene: TRBV28
d_gene: .
j_gene: TRBJ2-7
CDR3aa: ASSPSYGGTYEQY

v_gene: TRBV6-2/TRBV6-3
d_gene: .
j_gene: TRBJ2-7
CDR3aa: ASSRGQGISYEQY

v_gene: TRBV7-9
d_gene: .
j_gene: TRBJ1-4
CDR3aa: ASSLVVPHLEEKLF

v_gene: TRBV4-1
d_gene: TRBD1
j_gene: TRBJ2-7
CDR3aa: ASSQTGTANYEQY

v_gene: TRBV28
d_gene: .
j_gene: TRBJ2-7
CDR3aa: ASSFSLTYEQY

v_gene: TRBV7-2
d_gene: .
j_gene: TRBJ1-4
CDR3aa: ASSWGALGGKLF

v_gene: TRBV12-5
d_gene: .
j_gene: TRBJ1-2
CDR3aa: ASGRESGYGYT

v_gene: TRBV20-1
d_gene: .
j_gene: TRBJ1-2
CDR3aa: SARRGQADGYT

v_gene: TRBV5-1
d_gene: .
j_gene: TRBJ2-7
CDR3aa: ASSLSIQYEQY

v_gene: TRBV12-3/TRBV12-4
d_gene: .
j_gene: TRBJ1-5
CDR3aa: ASSPSMVDQPQH

v_gene: TRBV4-1
d_gene: TRBD2
j_gene: TRBJ2-3
CDR3aa: ASSQWVAGSTDTQY

v_gene: TRBV7-9
d_gene: .
j_gene: TRBJ1-3
CDR3aa: ASSLTTDRFGSGNTIY

v_gene: TRBV7-6
d_gene: TRBD1
j_gene: TRBJ2-7
CDR3aa: ASSFSNRTGVEQY

v_gene: TRBV28
d_gene: .
j_gene: TRBJ2-7
CDR3aa: ASSFRSRSSYEQY

v_gene: TRBV28
d_gene: .
j_gene: TRBJ2-1
CDR3aa: ASSLPGTANEQF

v_gene: TRBV10-3
d_gene: TRBD1
j_gene: TRBJ2-1
CDR3aa: ATKADRVKNEQF

v_gene: TRBV20-1
d_gene: .
j_gene: TRBJ1-1
CDR3aa: SARVGGADYTEAF

v_gene: TRBV7-6
d_gene: TRBD2
j_gene: TRBJ2-1
CDR3aa: ASSLGGGYNEQF

v_gene: TRBV3-1
d_gene: TRBD1
j_gene: TRBJ2-6
CDR3aa: ASTKDRGANDLT

v_gene: TRBV7-2
d_gene: .
j_gene: TRBJ2-1
CDR3aa: ASSLGYGIEQF

v_gene: TRBV4-1
d_gene: .
j_gene: TRBJ1-4
CDR3aa: ASSTLGPDEKLF

v_gene: TRBV23-1
d_gene: .
j_gene: TRBJ1-1
CDR3aa: ASNRRGCSEAF